This T cell receptor beta chain comes out of a study of blood T cell repertoires in COVID-19. In the study overall: The United States, Italy and Spain provided the acute and convalescent COVID-19 samples. The cDNA or gDNA used as material had been derived from T cells, B-cell-depleted T cells, or PBMCs.

Trimming removed 3 bases at V and 1 base at J, with 13 bases between. The CDR3 is 15 amino acids. Germline lookup yields CDR1 MGHRA and CDR2 YSYEKL. The data were produced by immunoSEQ multiplex PCR, yet TCRdb's version contains in-frame clones alone and is incomplete. The repertoire holds roughly 260,000 clones, with about 88% as singletons. The TCR originated in a man between 60 and 75 years old who had recovered from COVID-19. This chain uses TRBV4-1 with TRBJ2-7; D unclear. The specimen was peripheral blood. CDR3 coding DNA: TGCGCCAGCAGCCAGAGCTTTGGTAATTCCTACGAGCAGTACTTC. Protein: CASSQSFGNSYEQYF.